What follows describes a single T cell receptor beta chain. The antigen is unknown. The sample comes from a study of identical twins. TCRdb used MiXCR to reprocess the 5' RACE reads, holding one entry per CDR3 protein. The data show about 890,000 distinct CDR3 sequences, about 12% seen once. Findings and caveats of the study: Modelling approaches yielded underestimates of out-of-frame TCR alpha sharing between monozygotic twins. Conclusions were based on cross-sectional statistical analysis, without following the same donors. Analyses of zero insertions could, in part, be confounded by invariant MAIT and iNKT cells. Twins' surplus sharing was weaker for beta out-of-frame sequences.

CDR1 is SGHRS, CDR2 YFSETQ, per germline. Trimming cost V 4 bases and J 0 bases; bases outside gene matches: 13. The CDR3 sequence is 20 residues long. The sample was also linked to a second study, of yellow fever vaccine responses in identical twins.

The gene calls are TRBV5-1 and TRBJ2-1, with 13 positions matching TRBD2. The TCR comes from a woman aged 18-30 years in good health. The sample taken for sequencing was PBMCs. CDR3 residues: CASSKLRTSGSSSSYNEQFF. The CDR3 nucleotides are TGCGCCAGCAGCAAACTCAGGACTAGCGGGAGCTCCAGCTCCTACAATGAGCAGTTCTTC.